This TCR beta chain stems from a study of untreated major depressive disorder. Here immunoSEQ multiplex PCR was the method, and the copy in TCRdb shows in-frame clones only, minus some. Of almost 20,000 clones listed, 70% to 90% are singletons. In regard to this clone: What it binds is unknown.

Controls scored 5 or less on a depressive symptom inventory and never had mood disorders. Donors lacked major illness, comorbidities, regular medication, drug use, or heavy drinking. From thawed PBMCs, CD4+ T cells were purified by negative selection. Study-wide results and limits: All top five TRBV05-01 clones per subject were private clones.

The CDR3 contains 15 residues. The germline V and J ends were trimmed by 1 base and 2 bases, with 10 bases remaining between them. Germline V gives CDR1 SGHTA, CDR2 FQGTGA. The sample was CD4+ T cells from PBMCs. The TCR sequence derives from a woman aged 25 to 45 in good health. The chain has TRBV7-3 and TRBJ2-3; D possibly corresponds to TRBD2 (5 bases). CDR3 nucleotide sequence: TGTGCCAGCAGCTTAAGTGGGAGCCCCACAGATACGCAGTATTTT. Protein product: CASSLSGSPTDTQYF. Looking up the rest from reference TRBV7-3 and TRBJ2-3 gives the full variable domain: GAGVSQTPSNKVTEKGKYVELRCDPISGHTALYWYRQSLGQGPEFLIYFQGTGAADDSGLPNDRFFAVRPEGSVSTLKIQRTERGDSAVYLCASSLSGSPTDTQYFGPGTRLTVL.